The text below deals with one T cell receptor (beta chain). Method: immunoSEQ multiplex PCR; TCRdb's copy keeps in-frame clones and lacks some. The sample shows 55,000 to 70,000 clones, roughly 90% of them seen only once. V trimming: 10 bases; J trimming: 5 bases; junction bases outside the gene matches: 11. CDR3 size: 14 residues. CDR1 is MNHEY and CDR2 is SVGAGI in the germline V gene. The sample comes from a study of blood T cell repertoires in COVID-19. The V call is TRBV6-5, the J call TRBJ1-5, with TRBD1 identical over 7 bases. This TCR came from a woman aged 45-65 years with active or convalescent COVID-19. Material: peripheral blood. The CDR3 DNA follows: TGTGCCACCCGGGCGACAGGGTTCCATCAGCCCCAGCATTTT. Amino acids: CATRATGFHQPQHF.